Below, 17 T cell receptor beta chains from the same sample are listed, as sequenced in a study of radiotherapy plus CTLA-4 blockade in lung cancer. Some clones are missing from TCRdb's copy, which holds only in-frame ones; the method was immunoSEQ multiplex PCR. The data hold some 67,000 clones, with 65% to 85% observed a single time. This material consisted of peripheral blood, taken from a patient treated with radiotherapy plus ipilimumab. All receptors derive from a human donor with non-small cell lung cancer whose response to radiotherapy plus ipilimumab could not be evaluated. Some clones in this sample may be carry-over from other donors' samples.

The CDR3 sequence is CASSVSTGAGSPLHF. The CDR3 DNA reads TGTGCCAGTAGTGTCTCGACAGGGGCGGGTTCACCCCTCCACTTT. The gene calls are TRBV19 and TRBJ1-6, with 8 bases fitting TRBD1. The CDR3 contains 15 residues. Looked up from germline, CDR1 is LNHDA and CDR2 is SQIVND (reference sequence). V trimming: 5 bases; J trimming: 9 bases; junction bases outside the gene matches: 9.

V usage is TRBV5-1 and J usage is TRBJ2-7, with 7 bases matching TRBD1. Germline CDR1 SGHRS, CDR2 YFSETQ. CDR3 length: 16 amino acids. V gave up 0 bases and J gave up 4 bases; unmatched junction bases: 10. CDR3 in DNA: TGCGCCAGCAGCTTGGGCATCAGGACAGGCACTTACGAGCAGTACTTC. Encoded protein: CASSLGIRTGTYEQYF. The full variable domain, in which reference TRBV5-1 and TRBJ2-7 provide the parts outside the CDR3, is KAGVTQTPRYLIKTRGQQVTLSCSPISGHRSVSWYQQTPGQGLQFLFEYFSETQRNKGNFPGRFSGRQFSNSRSEMNVSTLELGDSALYLCASSLGIRTGTYEQYFGPGTRLTVT.

The CDR3 loop reads CASRGKGGRFGQYF. The CDR3 DNA reads TGTGCCAGCCGGGGGAAGGGCGGGAGGTTCGGGCAGTACTTC. The chain couples TRBV2 to TRBJ2-7; TRBD2 aligns across 8 bases. The germline V gene has CDR1 SNHLY and CDR2 FYNNEI. This CDR3 contains 14 residues. V lost 8 bases, J lost 9 bases, and 15 bases stayed unmatched. Full variable domain (outside the CDR3, taken from reference TRBV2 and TRBJ2-7): EPEVTQTPSHQVTQMGQEVILRCVPISNHLYFYWYRQILGQKVEFLVSFYNNEISEKSEIFDDQFSVERPDGSNFTLKIRSTKLEDSAMYFCASRGKGGRFGQYFGPGTRLTVT.

This clone was found once. V is TRBV4-3 and J is TRBJ2-3; no clear D. This CDR3 region has 14 residues. Germline CDR1 reads LGHNA; CDR2 reads YSLEER. The ends were cut back, 0 bases at V and 6 bases at J, with 10 bases in the middle. CDR3 bases: TGCGCCAGCAGCCAAGATTTGCGTCCCGATACGCAGTATTTT. Translating gives CASSQDLRPDTQYF.

This clone has a handful of counts. One end of the junction does not line up with germline, which may come from a read error. The chain uses TRBV4-1 and TRBJ2-3; TRBD1 aligns across 10 bases. Germline CDR1 is MGHRA and CDR2 is YSYEKL. CDR3 length: 14 residues. CDR3 coding DNA: TGTGCCAGCAGCCCCGGGACAGGGGAAGTCACGCAGTATTTT. Protein product: CASSPGTGEVTQYF.

The chain has TRBV7-2 and TRBJ1-1; tentative D call: TRBD1 (5 bases). CDR3 length: 14 amino acids. The V end lost 2 bases, the J end lost 1 base, and 8 bases lay between the germline ends. Germline CDR1 is SGHTA and CDR2 is FQGNSA. The CDR3 nucleotides are TGTGCCAGCAGCTTATCGACAGCGAACACTGAAGCTTTCTTT. It translates to CASSLSTANTEAFF.

The chain has TRBV19 and TRBJ1-1; D possibly corresponds to TRBD1 (6 bases). With 3 bases removed from V and 6 bases from J, the gap between germline ends came to 17 bases. CDR3 length equals 15 residues. CDR1 is LNHDA, CDR2 SQIVND, per germline (reference sequence). CDR3 amino acids: CASSIGVRGGPEAFF. The DNA for the CDR3 is TGTGCCAGTAGTATCGGGGTCAGGGGTGGTCCTGAAGCTTTCTTT.

The chain carries TRBV7-9 and TRBJ1-6, with 9 bases matching TRBD1. With V trimmed by 5 bases and J by 6 bases, 5 bases remained unmatched. The CDR3 runs to 15 residues. Looked up from germline, CDR1 is SEHNR and CDR2 is FQNEAQ (reference sequence). The DNA of the CDR3 is TGTGCCAGCAGCAAGGGACAGGGCGGTAATTCACCCCTCCACTTT. It codes for CASSKGQGGNSPLHF.

J is TRBJ1-1 and V is TRBV6-5, with D uncertain. Germline CDR1 is MNHEY and CDR2 is SVGAGI. Trimming removed 4 bases at V and 11 bases at J, with 14 bases between. The length of the CDR3 is 12 residues. CDR3 region: CASSFHSGRAFF. The CDR3 DNA is TGTGCCAGCAGTTTCCACTCCGGGAGGGCTTTCTTT.

In its sample, this clone was seen a few times. The V and J genes are TRBV27 and TRBJ1-1; 7 bases match TRBD1. V lost 6 bases, J lost 5 bases, and 12 bases stayed unmatched. Germline CDR1 is MNHEY and CDR2 is SMNVEV (reference sequence). There are 15 residues in the CDR3. For the CDR3, the DNA is TGTGCCAGCAGGTCACGGGACAGTTCCGTAACTGAAGCTTTCTTT. Protein sequence: CASRSRDSSVTEAFF.

This clone was observed a handful of times. V is TRBV28 and J is TRBJ1-6, with 8 bases fitting TRBD1. The length of the CDR3 is 15 residues. Germline assignment: CDR1 MDHEN and CDR2 SYDVKM. V shed 1 base, J shed 8 bases, and the junction held 4 bases outside the gene matches. The CDR3 coding sequence is TGTGCCAGCAGTTTATTCGGCAGGGGGCATTCACCCCTCCACTTT. Its translation is CASSLFGRGHSPLHF.

This clone appeared a few times. V gene TRBV5-4 combines with J gene TRBJ1-3; perhaps TRBD1 as D (6 bases). Germline assignment: CDR1 SGHNT and CDR2 YYREEE (reference sequence). Trimming cost V 4 bases and J 4 bases, with 18 bases left between them. The CDR3 is 16 residues long. The CDR3 spells CASSPGQRPGGNTIYF. The DNA for the CDR3 is TGTGCCAGCAGCCCAGGACAGCGCCCCGGAGGAAACACCATATATTTT.

J is TRBJ1-6 and V is TRBV6-1; the match to TRBD1 covers 7 bases. The CDR3 loop spans 16 amino acids. The germline V gene encodes CDR1 MNHNS and CDR2 SASEGT. Germline trimming cut 2 bases from V and 0 bases from J; bases unmatched to any gene: 1. The CDR3 is CASSEWDSSYNSPLHF. Here the CDR3 DNA reads TGTGCCAGCAGTGAATGGGACAGCTCCTATAATTCACCCCTCCACTTT.

This chain links TRBV2 with TRBJ2-1, with 8 bases matching TRBD2. Germline V gives CDR1 SNHLY, CDR2 FYNNEI. Trimming took 8 bases from V and 3 from J; bases not matched to a gene: 12. The CDR3 contains 16 residues. The CDR3 nucleotides are TGTGCCAGCGCCGGACGGGAGGGCGCCCGCTACAATGAGCAGTTCTTC. Translation gives CASAGREGARYNEQFF.

The chain uses TRBV5-1 and TRBJ2-5, with a weak D call TRBD2 (5 bases). CDR3 size: 13 residues. The V end lost 4 bases, the J end lost 5 bases, and 12 bases lay between the germline ends. Germline V gene lookup returns CDR1 SGHRS and CDR2 YFSETQ. CDR3 nucleotides: TGCGCCAGCAGCCCCGGGGTAGCGGAGACCCAGTACTTC. Protein sequence: CASSPGVAETQYF.

In this sample, this clone turned up once. The chain has TRBV2 and TRBJ2-1; D is possibly TRBD2 (6 bases). V lost 6 bases and J lost 0, with 15 bases in between. Germline loops: CDR1 SNHLY, CDR2 FYNNEI. This CDR3 region has 16 residues. CDR3 sequence: CASSLMGGSSYNEQFF. CDR3 sequence (DNA): TGTGCCAGCAGCCTTATGGGGGGTTCCTCCTACAATGAGCAGTTCTTC.

As DNA, the CDR3 is TGTGCCAGTAGTCCCCTACAGGGGGCCATGGAAGAGACCCAGTACTTC. It codes for CASSPLQGAMEETQYF. The rearrangement joins TRBV19 to TRBJ2-5, with 9 nucleotides matching TRBD1. The CDR3 extends over 16 amino acids. Trimming took 5 bases from V and 3 from J; bases not matched to a gene: 10. Germline CDR1 is LNHDA and CDR2 is SQIVND (reference sequence).